This TCR beta chain was captured in a study of human T cells and chemical hapten exposure. The study's findings and limits: Sensitization with DPC brought no change to TCRs above 1 in 1000 in frequency.

The CDR3 extends over 13 amino acids. The V gene's germline CDR1 is DFQATT and CDR2 SNEGSKA (reference sequence). Deletions cut 0 bases from V and 10 bases from J, with 13 bases between. Single cDNA molecules in the library carried unique molecular identifiers attached during preparation. Per the authors' pipeline: With a range of roughly 23,224 to 690,600, the median per sample was about 87,000 TCRs. TCRdb passed the RACE reads through MiXCR, listing each CDR3 protein once. Here the V and J calls rest on TCRdb's processing, not on the authors' analysis. This table has tens of thousands of distinct CDR3 sequences, approximately 7.4% appearing once. The time point here: healthy volunteer bleed at 2 weeks. The study extracted total RNA from unfractionated whole blood. Comments on this clonotype: Its antigen is as yet unknown.

The sequence came from a human donor in good health. Some clones in this sample may be carry-over from other donors' samples. The V call is TRBV20-1, the J call TRBJ2-4; D may be TRBD1 (6 bases). Sequenced: whole blood. This CDR3 reads CSAREYNQGIQYF. Here the CDR3 DNA reads TGCAGTGCTAGAGAGTACAACCAGGGGATTCAGTACTTC.